This T cell receptor (beta chain) was identified in a study of PD-L1 blockade in urothelial cancer. Study information: Across blood samples, T cells had a median count of approximately 140,000.

Using immunoSEQ multiplex PCR, the repertoire was profiled, and TCRdb retains in-frame clones only, with some absent. The profile shows some 71,000 clones, about 90% of them singletons. Germline CDR1 LGHNA, CDR2 YNFKEQ. Trimming took 0 bases from V and 6 from J; bases not matched to a gene: 16. CDR3 size: 20 residues. As to time point: pretreatment peripheral blood. The rearrangement uses TRBV4-2 and TRBJ2-3; 12 bases match TRBD2. Specimen: PBMCs, collected around atezolizumab (anti-PD-L1) treatment. This TCR was recovered from a man in his 60s with urothelial cancer. CDR3 protein: CASSQEGYASGGARRDTQYF. DNA for the CDR3: TGTGCCAGCAGCCAAGAAGGGTATGCTAGCGGGGGGGCCCGGAGGGATACGCAGTATTTT.